This T cell receptor (beta chain) was recovered during a study of beta chain features in type 1 diabetes. Points from the study as a whole: In every one of the four CD4+ subsets, TCRB CDR3s were moderately but significantly shorter in Type 1 diabetes patients.

The investigators reverse transcribed all of the isolated RNA, so they sequenced expressed TCRB transcripts. TCRdb's table, derived via immunoSEQ multiplex PCR, lists solely in-frame clones and lacks some. This sample has about 650,000 clones; around 11% occur once, and the top ten carry around 0.12%. A note on this clone: What it recognizes is unknown.

The specimen was naive CD4+ T cells from blood. The sequence derives from a man aged 30 to 39 with type 1 diabetes.

For the CDR3, the DNA is TGTGCCAGCAGTTACGGGTTACAGCGGGATACGCAGTATTTT. This codes for CASSYGLQRDTQYF. The rearrangement uses TRBV6-5 and TRBJ2-3; tentatively, D is TRBD2 (5 bases). The CDR3 is made up of 14 amino acids. CDR1 is MNHEY, CDR2 SVGAGI, per germline. Trimming removed 2 bases from V and 6 bases from J, with 12 bases in between.